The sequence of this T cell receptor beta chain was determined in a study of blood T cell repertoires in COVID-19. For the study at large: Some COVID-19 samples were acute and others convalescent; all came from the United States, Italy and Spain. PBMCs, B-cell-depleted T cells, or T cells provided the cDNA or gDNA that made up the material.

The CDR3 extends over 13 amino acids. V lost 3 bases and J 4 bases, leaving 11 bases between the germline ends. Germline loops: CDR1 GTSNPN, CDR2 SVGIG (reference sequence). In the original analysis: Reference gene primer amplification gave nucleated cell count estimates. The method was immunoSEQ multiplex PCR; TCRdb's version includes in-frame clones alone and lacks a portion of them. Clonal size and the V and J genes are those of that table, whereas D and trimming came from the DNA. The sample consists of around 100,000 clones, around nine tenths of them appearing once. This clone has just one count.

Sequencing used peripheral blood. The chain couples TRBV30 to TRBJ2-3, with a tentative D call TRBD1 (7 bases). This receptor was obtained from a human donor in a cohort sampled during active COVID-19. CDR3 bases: TGTGCCTGGAGCGTCAGGGGGGCAGATACGCAGTATTTT. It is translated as CAWSVRGADTQYF. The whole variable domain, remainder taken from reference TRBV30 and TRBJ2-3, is SQTIHQWPATLVQPVGSPLSLECTVEGTSNPNLYWYRQAAGRGLQLLFYSVGIGQISSEVPQNLSASRPQDRQFILSSKKLLLSDSGFYLCAWSVRGADTQYFGPGTRLTVL.